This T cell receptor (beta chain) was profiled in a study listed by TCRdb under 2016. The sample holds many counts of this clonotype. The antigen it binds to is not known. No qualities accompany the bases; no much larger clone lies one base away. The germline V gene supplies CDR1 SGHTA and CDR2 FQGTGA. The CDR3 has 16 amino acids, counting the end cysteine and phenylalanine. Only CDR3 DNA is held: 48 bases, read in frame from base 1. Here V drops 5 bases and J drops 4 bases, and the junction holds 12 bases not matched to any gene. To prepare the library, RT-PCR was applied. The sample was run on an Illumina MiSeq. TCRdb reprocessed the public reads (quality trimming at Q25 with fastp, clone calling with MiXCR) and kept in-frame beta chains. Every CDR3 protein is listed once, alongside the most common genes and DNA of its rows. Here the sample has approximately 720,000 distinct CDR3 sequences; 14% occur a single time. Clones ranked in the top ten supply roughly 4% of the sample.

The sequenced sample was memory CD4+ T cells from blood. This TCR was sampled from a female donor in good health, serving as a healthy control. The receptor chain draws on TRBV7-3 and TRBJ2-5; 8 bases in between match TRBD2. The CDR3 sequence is CASSENPGLARETQYF. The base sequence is TGTGCCAGCAGCGAGAACCCCGGACTAGCCCGAGAGACCCAGTACTTC.